The next 11 T cell receptor beta chains were all read from a single sample in a study of regulatory T cells in long-lasting Graves disease. Time point specified: newly diagnosed GD, antithyroid drugs for less than 3 months. RNA isolated from PBMCs was used to make the TCR library. TCR beta libraries were built with iRepertoire HTBI primers and Arm-PCR of CDR3 regions. From the multiplex PCR reads, TCRdb called clonotypes with MiXCR, one entry per CDR3 protein. The table records approximately 210,000 distinct CDR3 sequences, 15% to 20% of them present only once. The sample consisted of peripheral blood mononuclear cells (PBMCs), taken at new diagnosis, from a patient treated with antithyroid drugs. These receptor sequences come from a female donor with Graves disease.

This clonotype appeared a few times. The chain employs TRBV7-9 and TRBJ2-3, with D hard to call. Looked up from germline, CDR1 is SEHNR and CDR2 is FQNEAQ (reference sequence). The V and J ends lost 1 base and 0 bases respectively, with 11 bases between them. CDR3 size: 16 residues. The CDR3 reads CASSLGGPTSTDTQYF. The CDR3 DNA reads TGTGCCAGCAGCTTAGGTGGCCCCACTAGCACAGATACGCAGTATTTT.

This clonotype was recorded at least ten times. V and J are TRBV7-8 and TRBJ1-4; TRBD1 agrees at 12 bases. The ends lost 4 bases at V and 5 bases at J; junction bases unmatched: 5. Per the germline V gene, CDR1 is SGHVS and CDR2 is FQNEAQ. The CDR3 runs to 16 residues. CDR3 nucleotide sequence: TGTGCCAGCAGCTCGATGGGACAGGGGGCGAATGAAAAACTGTTTTTT. Protein: CASSSMGQGANEKLFF.

The V gene is TRBV19, the J gene TRBJ2-2; D unclear. V gave up 3 bases and J gave up 5 bases, with 16 bases separating them. There are 16 residues in the CDR3. Germline-derived CDR1 and CDR2 are LNHDA and SQIVND (reference sequence). Written as DNA, the CDR3 is TGTGCCAGTAGTATTTCCCCGCGACTGTCGACCGGGGAGCTGTTTTTT. Amino acid sequence: CASSISPRLSTGELFF.

This clonotype occurred many times. The chain carries TRBV5-1 and TRBJ2-5, with 8 bases aligning to TRBD2. The germline V gene encodes CDR1 SGHRS and CDR2 YFSETQ. Trimming removed 0 bases from V and 4 bases from J; junction bases left unmatched: 5. This CDR3 is built from 15 residues. The CDR3 region is CASSLARLAGETQYF. CDR3 in DNA: TGCGCCAGCAGCTTGGCCAGGCTAGCGGGAGAGACCCAGTACTTC.

V is TRBV6-5 and J is TRBJ2-2; D may be TRBD1 (6 bases). This CDR3 is built from 14 residues. Germline CDR1 reads MNHEY; CDR2 reads SVGAGI. Trimming removed 4 bases from V and 9 bases from J, with 15 bases in between. DNA of the CDR3: TGTGCCAGCAGTTTACAACAGGGTTCGCGGGAGCTGTTTTTT. It specifies CASSLQQGSRELFF.

Many counts were recorded for this clonotype. CDR3: CSASGGRDYGYTF. The DNA of the CDR3 is TGCAGTGCTAGCGGGGGAAGGGACTATGGCTACACCTTC. The chain uses TRBV20-1 and TRBJ1-2, with a tentative D call TRBD1 (5 bases). Germline-derived CDR1 and CDR2 are DFQATT and SNEGSKA (reference sequence). The CDR3 has 13 amino acids. Between the trimmed V and J ends, which lost 3 bases and 3 bases, there was a span of 11 bases.

This clonotype came up many times. DNA of the CDR3: TGTGCCAGCAGCTTAGAAGCAGGGAGCGAGCAGTACTTC. Amino acids: CASSLEAGSEQYF. The chain recombines TRBV11-2 with TRBJ2-7; either TRBD1 or TRBD2 may fit D (5 bases each). The germline V gene encodes CDR1 SGHAT and CDR2 FQNNGV. Trimming stripped 0 bases from V and 6 bases from J, with 9 bases between. The CDR3 has 13 amino acids. Full variable domain (missing parts from reference TRBV11-2 and TRBJ2-7): EAGVAQSPRYKIIEKRQSVAFWCNPISGHATLYWYQQILGQGPKLLIQFQNNGVVDDSQLPKDRFSAERLKGVDSTLKIQPAKLEDSAVYLCASSLEAGSEQYFGPGTRLTVT.

Ten or more counts support this clonotype. The chain carries TRBV6-1 and TRBJ2-7, with TRBD1 identical over 9 bases. CDR3 length equals 15 residues. The trim removed 2 bases at V and 1 base at J, leaving 3 bases unmatched. Germline V CDR1 and CDR2: MNHNS, SASEGT. The CDR3, as DNA: TGTGCCAGCAGTGAAACAGGGGGCCGTTCCTACGAGCAGTACTTC. It translates to CASSETGGRSYEQYF.

The gene calls are TRBV20-1 and TRBJ2-5; D is possibly TRBD1 (5 bases). CDR3 size: 17 residues. Per the germline V gene, CDR1 is DFQATT and CDR2 is SNEGSKA (reference sequence). Trimming removed 0 bases from V and 0 bases from J, with 17 bases in between. In DNA, the CDR3 is TGCAGTGCTAGAGATCTCACATGGGGCAGACACCAAGAGACCCAGTACTTC. The encoded protein is CSARDLTWGRHQETQYF.

This clonotype was seen ten or more times. In nucleotides, the CDR3 is TGTGCCAGCAGTTACTCGTTCCGGACTCAAGAGACCCAGTACTTC. Its translation is CASSYSFRTQETQYF. J is TRBJ2-5 and V is TRBV6-2 or TRBV6-3; a possible D gene is TRBD2 (5 bases). CDR1 is MNHEY and CDR2 is SVGEGT in the germline V gene. The CDR3 is made up of 15 amino acids. Trimming took 0 bases from V and 2 from J, leaving 10 bases between them.

This clonotype appeared many times. The chain recombines TRBV20-1 with TRBJ2-7, with 7 bases fitting TRBD2. Germline trimming cut 6 bases from V and 6 bases from J; bases unmatched to any gene: 17. The CDR3 extends over 15 amino acids. Germline V gives CDR1 DFQATT, CDR2 SNEGSKA (reference sequence). This CDR3 is CSANLAAGTIFEQYF. DNA of the CDR3: TGCAGTGCGAATCTCGCTGCCGGGACTATTTTCGAGCAGTACTTC.